A single sample gave rise to the 28 T cell receptor beta chains below, sequenced in a study of T-cell reconstitution after alpha-beta-depleted transplantation in children. Unique molecular identifiers were incorporated when the TCRbeta library was constructed. TCRdb analysed the PCR reads with MiXCR anew, one entry per CDR3 protein. The sample holds over 550,000 distinct CDR3 sequences; 8% to 11% are singletons and the top ten take approximately 4.1%. The source material was PBMCs from the stem cell graft donor, sampled from the stem cell graft. The receptor source for this set is a human donor who donated a stem cell graft to a child with acute myeloid leukemia.

This CDR3 reads CASSLRGADLTGELFF. Written as DNA, the CDR3 is TGTGCCAGCAGCCTCCGCGGGGCGGATCTCACCGGGGAGCTGTTTTTT. This chain joins TRBV5-4 and TRBJ2-2; possibly TRBD2 for D (6 bases). This CDR3 spans 16 amino acids. Trimming left V 4 bases short and J 4 bases short, with 17 bases between. The germline gives CDR1 SGHNT, CDR2 YYREEE (reference sequence). Full variable domain (missing parts from reference TRBV5-4 and TRBJ2-2): ETGVTQSPTHLIKTRGQQVTLRCSSQSGHNTVSWYQQALGQGPQFIFQYYREEENGRGNFPPRFSGLQFPNYSSELNVNALELDDSALYLCASSLRGADLTGELFFGEGSRLTVL.

This clonotype appeared many times. The chain links TRBV20-1 to TRBJ2-3, with D maybe TRBD2 (6 bases). This CDR3 comprises 14 residues. V shed 5 bases and J shed 2 bases, with 14 bases lying between them. The germline CDR1 and CDR2 sequences are DFQATT and SNEGSKA (reference sequence). The CDR3 coding sequence is TGCAGTGCTCCCCGGGGGTCCCTCACAGATACGCAGTATTTT. Its protein is CSAPRGSLTDTQYF.

This rearrangement joins TRBV29-1 to TRBJ2-1; a weak D match, TRBD1 (5 bases). The CDR3 is 16 residues long. The germline V gene encodes CDR1 SQVTM and CDR2 ANQGSEA. V lost 4 bases, J lost 7 bases, and 23 bases lay in between. The CDR3 sequence: CSVASGVRGGTNEQFF. The CDR3 coding sequence is TGCAGCGTTGCCAGTGGAGTAAGGGGCGGCACGAATGAGCAGTTCTTC.

The rearrangement uses TRBV20-1 and TRBJ2-7; D may be TRBD1 (6 bases). Trimming cost V 0 bases and J 0 bases, with 9 bases left between them. In germline, CDR1 is DFQATT, CDR2 SNEGSKA (reference sequence). The CDR3 contains 14 residues. The CDR3 DNA is TGCAGTGCTAGAGATGGACAGCGCTCCTACGAGCAGTACTTC. It yields the protein CSARDGQRSYEQYF.

CDR3 coding DNA: TGTGCCAGCAGGGGGGCGGTGGGAGGGAGAAGCAATCAGCCCCAGCATTTT. This codes for CASRGAVGGRSNQPQHF. The chain combines TRBV6-2 or TRBV6-3 with TRBJ1-5, with TRBD1 as a possible D gene (6 bases). This CDR3 region has 17 residues. Germline assignment: CDR1 MNHEY and CDR2 SVGEGT. Trimming removed 6 bases at V and 1 base at J, with 19 bases between.

The chain combines TRBV20-1 with TRBJ1-1; D not certain. This CDR3 has 10 amino acids. The V end was cut by 6 bases, the J end by 3 bases, with 5 bases between. Germline V gene data show CDR1 as DFQATT and CDR2 as SNEGSKA (reference sequence). The CDR3 sequence is CSAADTEAFF. The CDR3 nucleotides are TGCAGTGCAGCCGACACTGAAGCTTTCTTT.

V and J are TRBV11-2 and TRBJ2-1, with TRBD2 matching 8 bases. After removal of 5 bases from V and 5 bases from J, the junction contained 5 bases not matched to a gene. Germline V lookup: CDR1 SGHAT, CDR2 FQNNGV. This CDR3 is built from 14 residues. The CDR3 coding sequence is TGTGCCAGCAGCACGGGACTAGGGGACAATGAGCAGTTCTTC. Amino acids: CASSTGLGDNEQFF.

This clonotype was seen ten or more times. The genes are TRBV4-3 and TRBJ2-1, with D possibly being TRBD2 (6 bases). Per germline, CDR1 LGHNA and CDR2 YSLEER. This CDR3 spans 17 amino acids. V was cut by 0 bases and J by 6 bases, with 18 bases left in between. The CDR3 spells CASSQDGSLAPVNEQFF. The CDR3 DNA follows: TGCGCCAGCAGCCAAGATGGCTCCCTAGCGCCCGTCAATGAGCAGTTCTTC.

This clonotype came up a few times. V is TRBV5-1 and J is TRBJ2-7, with D possibly TRBD1 on 7 matching bases. The CDR3 totals 15 residues. The V gene lost 4 bases and the J gene lost 7 bases, with 21 bases spanning the gap. Germline values: CDR1 SGHRS, CDR2 YFSETQ. CDR3 coding DNA: TGCGCCAGCAGCACCACGGGACAGCAAGCGGGTGAGCAGTACTTC. Translated: CASSTTGQQAGEQYF.

This clonotype showed up just a few times. The V gene is TRBV4-3, the J gene TRBJ1-2, with 8 bases matching TRBD1. The CDR3 has 15 amino acids. V was pared by 1 base and J by 9 bases, with 10 bases of the junction left unmatched. CDR1 and CDR2 from the germline V gene are LGHNA and YSLEER. For the CDR3, the DNA is TGCGCCAGCAGCCAAGGGAGCTCAACAGGGGGGAGCTACACCTTC. Translated: CASSQGSSTGGSYTF.

In this sample, this clonotype turned up many times. This sequence joins TRBV5-1 and TRBJ2-1; D is unresolved. Trimming took off 6 bases at V and 4 bases at J, with 11 bases between the two ends. The length of the CDR3 is 13 residues. Germline CDR1 SGHRS, CDR2 YFSETQ. The CDR3 sequence: CASTYNGYNEQFF. The CDR3, as DNA: TGCGCCAGCACGTACAACGGATACAATGAGCAGTTCTTC.

This clonotype has just a few counts. The chain has TRBV20-1 and TRBJ2-7; no reliable D call. The CDR3 has 14 residues. The V end was cut by 0 bases, the J end by 2 bases, with 11 bases between. Germline V gene lookup returns CDR1 DFQATT and CDR2 SNEGSKA (reference sequence). The CDR3 sequence: CSARDWSSAYEQYF. The CDR3 region has the DNA TGCAGTGCTAGAGATTGGAGTTCAGCCTACGAGCAGTACTTC.

This clonotype was detected only a few times. The rearrangement uses TRBV7-3 and TRBJ2-2, with D tentatively TRBD2 (6 bases). With 1 base removed from V and 7 bases from J, the gap between germline ends came to 13 bases. The germline CDR1 and CDR2 sequences are SGHTA and FQGTGA. This CDR3 has 15 amino acids. The CDR3 nucleotides are TGTGCCAGCAGCTTAATAGGGCCGGAGGGCGGGGAGCTGTTTTTT. It is translated as CASSLIGPEGGELFF. The variable domain in full, with the rest retrieved from reference TRBV7-3 and TRBJ2-2, is GAGVSQTPSNKVTEKGKYVELRCDPISGHTALYWYRQSLGQGPEFLIYFQGTGAADDSGLPNDRFFAVRPEGSVSTLKIQRTERGDSAVYLCASSLIGPEGGELFFGEGSRLTVL.

This clonotype was seen only a few times. Written as DNA, the CDR3 is TGTGCCAGCAGCTTAGTACGGGAGACGGCCTACGAGCAGTACTTC. This gives the protein CASSLVRETAYEQYF. The chain combines TRBV7-6 with TRBJ2-7, with a weak D call TRBD2 (6 bases). Germline lookup yields CDR1 SGHVS and CDR2 FNYEAQ. The CDR3 runs 15 residues. Trimming took off 1 base at V and 2 bases at J, with 12 bases between the two ends.

This rearrangement joins TRBV29-1 to TRBJ2-4; D unresolved. The V and J ends lost 4 bases and 0 bases respectively, with 10 bases between them. The germline V gene encodes CDR1 SQVTM and CDR2 ANQGSEA. This CDR3 is built from 14 residues. The CDR3 loop is CSVVGAGAKNIQYF. CDR3 nucleotides: TGCAGCGTTGTGGGTGCCGGAGCCAAAAACATTCAGTACTTC.

In its sample, this clonotype was seen many times. The J gene is TRBJ2-7, the V gene TRBV20-1; D is perhaps TRBD1 or TRBD2 (5 bases each). The V end lost 1 base, the J end lost 6 bases, and 13 bases lay between the germline ends. Germline CDR1 DFQATT, CDR2 SNEGSKA (reference sequence). This CDR3 contains 13 residues. CDR3 nucleotide sequence: TGCAGTGCTAGAGTCAGTTCCGGGGCCGAGCAGTACTTC. Translated: CSARVSSGAEQYF.

This clonotype has at least ten counts. This chain uses TRBV5-1 with TRBJ2-2; 8 bases match TRBD2. The CDR3 length is 15 residues. The V and J ends lost 4 bases and 4 bases, in that order; junction bases with no gene match: 6. Looked up from germline, CDR1 is SGHRS and CDR2 is YFSETQ. The CDR3 here is CASSDGTSGTGELFF. CDR3 sequence (DNA): TGCGCCAGCAGCGACGGGACTAGTGGCACCGGGGAGCTGTTTTTT.

This clonotype has a handful of counts. V is TRBV27 and J is TRBJ2-1, with 10 nucleotides matching TRBD2. The V and J ends lost 2 bases and 14 bases, in that order; junction bases with no gene match: 3. Germline V gene sequence: CDR1 MNHEY, CDR2 SMNVEV (reference sequence). The CDR3 has 12 residues. The CDR3 region is CASSLLAGAKFF. The CDR3 nucleotides read TGTGCCAGCAGTTTACTAGCGGGAGCGAAGTTCTTC.

The V gene is TRBV12-3 or TRBV12-4, the J gene TRBJ2-1; D perhaps matches TRBD2 (5 bases). This CDR3 is 15 amino acids long. The germline V and J ends were trimmed by 6 bases and 2 bases, with 14 bases remaining between them. The CDR3 spells CASRGRGITYNEQFF. Written as DNA, the CDR3 is TGTGCCAGCAGGGGTCGGGGAATCACCTACAATGAGCAGTTCTTC.

This clonotype was seen repeatedly, ten times or more. This chain connects TRBV2 to TRBJ2-5, with D uncertain. Germline V gives CDR1 SNHLY, CDR2 FYNNEI. The CDR3 covers 14 residues. The V end lost 4 bases, the J end lost 3 bases, and 12 bases lay between the germline ends. The CDR3 coding sequence is TGTGCCAGCAGTGTTCAGCGTGACGAAGAGACCCAGTACTTC. Protein sequence: CASSVQRDEETQYF.

A few counts support this clonotype. Being one base from a much bigger clone, this may be a read error. The J gene is TRBJ2-7, the V gene TRBV20-1; TRBD2 aligns across 7 bases. CDR1 and CDR2 (germline): DFQATT, SNEGSKA (reference sequence). The CDR3 has 17 residues. The CDR3 coding sequence is TGCTGTGCTAGAGCTCCAAGGCAAGGCGGGAGAGGCTACGAGCAGTACTTC. The encoded protein is CCARAPRQGGRGYEQYF.

Points on this clonotype: Germline and junction disagree at one end, which may indicate a read error. The chain employs TRBV7-7 and TRBJ2-5; D might be TRBD1 (6 bases). Per the germline V gene, CDR1 is SSHAT and CDR2 is FNYEAQ (reference sequence). There are 13 residues in the CDR3. CDR3 DNA: TGTGCTAGCAGCTGGACAGTTCAAGAGACCCAGTACTTC. It yields the protein CASSWTVQETQYF.

This clonotype was observed many times. The genes are TRBV6-5 and TRBJ2-3; D perhaps matches TRBD2 (6 bases). This CDR3 contains 16 residues. The V end was cut by 0 bases, the J end by 5 bases, with 15 bases between. The germline V gene has CDR1 MNHEY and CDR2 SVGAGI. The CDR3 region has the DNA TGTGCCAGCAGTTACTCCGGGGGAGTCATGGGAGATACGCAGTATTTT. Translated: CASSYSGGVMGDTQYF.

CDR3 amino acids: CASRGQGHNSPLHF. DNA for the CDR3: TGTGCCAGCAGAGGACAGGGACACAATTCACCCCTCCACTTT. This sequence joins TRBV25-1 and TRBJ1-6, with 8 bases aligning to TRBD1. J lost 7 bases, V lost 6 bases, and 5 bases had no gene match. In germline, CDR1 is MGHDK, CDR2 SYGVNS. The CDR3 is 14 residues long.

This clonotype occurred a few times. The chain links TRBV12-3 or TRBV12-4 to TRBJ1-2, with D uncertain. Trimming cost V 3 bases and J 7 bases, with 18 bases left between them. The CDR3 covers 15 residues. The CDR3 protein is CASSFHLEPGSGYTF. The CDR3 nucleotides read TGTGCCAGCAGTTTCCATTTGGAGCCCGGGAGTGGCTACACCTTC.

The table lists this clonotype with a few counts. The chain links TRBV24-1 to TRBJ2-7; perhaps TRBD2 as D (6 bases). Germline values: CDR1 KGHDR, CDR2 SFDVKD. This CDR3 comprises 15 residues. V lost 1 base to trimming and J lost 7 bases, with 16 bases between them. CDR3 sequence (DNA): TGTGCCACCAGTGATTTCCCCAGTCCCGCGGGGGAGCAGTACTTC. This gives the protein CATSDFPSPAGEQYF.

The genes are TRBV4-3 and TRBJ2-1; the match to TRBD1 covers 10 bases. This CDR3 spans 17 amino acids. From germline, CDR1 is LGHNA and CDR2 YSLEER. Germline trimming cut 4 bases from V and 6 bases from J; bases unmatched to any gene: 12. The CDR3 DNA reads TGCGCCAGCAGCCTTCATCCGGACAGGGGGGAAACCAATGAGCAGTTCTTC. Translating it yields CASSLHPDRGETNEQFF.

Only a few counts were recorded for this clonotype. The chain has TRBV7-2 and TRBJ2-7; weak D call: TRBD2 (6 bases). CDR1 is SGHTA and CDR2 is FQGNSA in the germline V gene. This CDR3 has 17 amino acids. V lost 1 base to trimming and J lost 2 bases, with 18 bases between them. CDR3 DNA: TGTGCCAGCAGCTTAGTACACCTAGCGCGTCAACCCTACGAGCAGTACTTC. Its translation is CASSLVHLARQPYEQYF.